This T cell receptor (beta chain) was captured in a study of control samples from healthy donors and cancer patients. TCRdb's table, derived via immunoSEQ multiplex PCR, lists solely in-frame clones and lacks some. This sample has 200,000 or so clones, with just under 95% found just once. The CDR3 has 16 residues. Germline V gene data show CDR1 as MNHEY and CDR2 as SMNVEV (reference sequence). V was clipped by 4 bases and J by 12 bases; unmatched bases: 10. The chain combines TRBV27 with TRBJ2-6, with TRBD1 identical over 12 bases. The sample was blood. The clonotype was recovered from a man aged 50 to 59 in good health. The CDR3 nucleotides read TGTGCCAGCAGTTATGGGACAGGGGGCGGGAGCGGCGTCCTGACTTTC. Translating gives CASSYGTGGGSGVLTF.